This TCR beta chain is drawn from a study of shared clonotypes between healthy human individuals. Deep-level running was used for the assay. Method: immunoSEQ multiplex PCR; TCRdb's copy keeps in-frame clones and lacks some. The repertoire holds 850,000 to 1,200,000 clones, with around 74% as singletons. Trimming stripped 3 bases from V and 2 bases from J, with 11 bases between. Per the germline V gene, CDR1 is MDHEN and CDR2 is SYDVKM. CDR3 length: 15 amino acids. Whole-study results and caveats: Clonotype sharing among donors was expected to depend on sequencing depth.

A word on this clone: Its antigen is as yet unknown.

The rearrangement uses TRBV28 and TRBJ2-4; D may be TRBD2 (5 bases). This receptor was identified in a man in his late teens or twenties in good health. The specimen sequenced was memory CD4+ T cells sorted from blood. Sample subset: CD45RA-negative fraction. In DNA, the CDR3 is TGTGCCAGCAGTTTCCGGGGAGCAACCAAAAACATTCAGTACTTC. Its protein is CASSFRGATKNIQYF.